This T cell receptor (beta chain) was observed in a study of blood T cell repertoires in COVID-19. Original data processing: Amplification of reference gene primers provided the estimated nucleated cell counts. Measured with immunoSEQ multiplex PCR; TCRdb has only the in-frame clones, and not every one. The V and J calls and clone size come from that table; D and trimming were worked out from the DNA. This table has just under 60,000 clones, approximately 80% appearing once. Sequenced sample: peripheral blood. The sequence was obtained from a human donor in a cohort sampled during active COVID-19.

The CDR3 loop reads CASSLSGRTPGTQYF. The DNA for the CDR3 is TGTGCCAGCAGCCTTAGCGGGAGAACCCCCGGTACGCAGTATTTT. The chain is built from TRBV3-1 (or the pseudogene TRBV3-2) and TRBJ2-3; 9 bases fit TRBD2. The CDR3 has 15 amino acids. Germline V lookup: CDR1 LGHDT, CDR2 YNNKEL (reference sequence). V trimming: 4 bases; J trimming: 8 bases; junction bases outside the gene matches: 10.